This T cell receptor (beta chain) was recorded in a study of blood T cell repertoires in COVID-19 (dated by TCRdb to 2020 to 2021). Regarding the study in general: Collaborator samples came from the United States, Italy and Spain and covered acute and convalescent phases of COVID-19. The material from the prospective study consisted of cDNA or gDNA derived from T cells, B-cell-depleted T cells, or PBMCs. Subjects who had been exposed to COVID-19, were actively infected with it, or had recovered from it provided the deeply sampled blood TCRbeta repertoires that made up the dataset. The repertoires were made available in a free public database intended to serve as a resource for research on the immune response to SARS-CoV-2. Samples were obtained from the ongoing ImmuneRACE study (first 160 participants) and from 950 to 1,500 subjects provided by 6 global collaborators. Sample metadata almost always included a de-identified subject ID, COVID-19 status, age in years and sex. Where available, HLA class I and class II types were obtained from metadata supplied by the sample provider rather than from assay-based typing. Beyond this particular receptor, the publication reports: The amount of clinical and demographic metadata varied by source and participant and was provided uncurated.

The collaborating institutions used their own protocols to collect whole blood in K2EDTA tubes. For TCRbeta analysis, collaborator samples were shipped as frozen whole blood, as isolated PBMCs, or as DNA extracted from either sample type. Based on the germline V gene, the CDR1 and CDR2 sequences are MGHRA and YSYEKL. Trimming takes 0 bases off V and 5 bases off J; junction bases not matched to a gene: 10. Including the terminal cysteine and phenylalanine, the CDR3 comprises 17 residues. Solely the CDR3 DNA is kept, with 51 bases framed from the first base. Regarding this clone: Its binding antigen is unknown. No much larger clone exists at a distance of one base, and base qualities are not known.

TCRbeta CDR3 regions were amplified from genomic DNA by means of the immunoSEQ Assay, a bias-controlled multiplex PCR. For the original study's pipeline: The number of nucleated cells in each sample was estimated from the amplification of reference gene primers within the assay. To quantify the absolute abundance of each unique TCRbeta CDR3 rearrangement, sequence reads were collapsed and filtered. For each sample, productive Simpson clonality was calculated as the square root of Simpson's diversity index across productive rearrangements. Here the immuneACCESS table is served through TCRdb, limited to in-frame sequences with V and J called. Missing clones are a known gap in these copies; in checked studies unresolved V genes cover under half, and the rest lacks a known reason. That table supplies the V and J calls and clone size; D and trimming were determined from the DNA. The sample yields over 20,000 clones; 80% to 85% were counted once. The ten biggest clones cover over 6.5% of the sample.

The clonotype was recovered from a man aged 65 to 85 with acute or convalescent COVID-19. The specimen sequenced was peripheral blood. The chain is encoded by TRBV4-1 joined to TRBJ2-5, with 9 middle bases fitting TRBD2. The base sequence is TGCGCCAGCAGCCAAGATTTTTTGGCGGGGGGGCCGGAGACCCAGTACTTC. Its coded protein is CASSQDFLAGGPETQYF.